The 25 T cell receptor beta chains reported below all come from one sample, sequenced in a study of blood T cell repertoires in COVID-19. Some clones are missing from TCRdb's copy, which holds only in-frame ones; the method was immunoSEQ multiplex PCR. In the table there are approximately 290,000 clones, about 85% of which are singletons. Sequencing input: peripheral blood. The receptor set was obtained from a human donor with COVID-19, enrolled during active disease. The donor label of this sample is uncertain.

The chain combines TRBV5-1 with TRBJ2-1, with D tentatively TRBD2 (5 bases). The germline CDR1 and CDR2 sequences are SGHRS and YFSETQ. The CDR3 sequence is 15 residues long. V lost 0 bases to trimming and J lost 3 bases, with 10 bases between them. This chain's CDR3 is CASSLGETVYNEQFF. For the CDR3, the DNA is TGCGCCAGCAGCTTGGGGGAGACGGTCTACAATGAGCAGTTCTTC.

The V call is TRBV3-1 (or the pseudogene TRBV3-2), the J call TRBJ1-1, with TRBD1 matching over 10 bases. Trimming at V came to 4 bases and at J to 3 bases, leaving 8 bases not matched to a gene. The germline CDR1 and CDR2 sequences are LGHDT and YNNKEL (reference sequence). The CDR3 is made up of 16 amino acids. The CDR3 protein is CASSPRDRGGHTEAFF. The CDR3 DNA sequence: TGTGCCAGCAGCCCAAGGGACAGGGGCGGACACACTGAAGCTTTCTTT.

V and J are TRBV11-2 and TRBJ2-7, with 9 bases matching TRBD2. CDR1 and CDR2 from the germline V gene are SGHAT and FQNNGV. CDR3 length: 14 amino acids. V lost 5 bases to trimming and J lost 6 bases; unmatched junction nucleotides: 8. The CDR3: CASSGSGSSSEQYF. In nucleotides, the CDR3 is TGTGCCAGCAGCGGTAGCGGGAGTAGTAGCGAGCAGTACTTC.

V usage is TRBV12-3 or TRBV12-4 and J usage is TRBJ1-1; no firm D call. This CDR3 contains 10 residues. The V end lost 2 bases, the J end lost 8 bases, and 3 bases lay between the germline ends. In DNA, the CDR3 is TGTGCCAGCAGTTTACAGGAAGCTTTCTTT. This codes for CASSLQEAFF.

The gene calls are TRBV19 and TRBJ1-2, with 8 bases aligning to TRBD1. J was trimmed by 8 bases and V by 7 bases; bases with no gene match: 18. The length of the CDR3 is 16 residues. In germline, CDR1 is LNHDA, CDR2 SQIVND (reference sequence). The CDR3 sequence: CASTPDRALRMKGYTF. Written as DNA, the CDR3 is TGTGCCAGTACTCCGGACAGGGCCCTCCGGATGAAAGGCTACACCTTC.

The V call is TRBV29-1, the J call TRBJ2-7; 11 bases fit TRBD2. This CDR3 region has 15 residues. Trimming took 4 bases from V and 2 from J; bases not matched to a gene: 7. Germline CDR1 is SQVTM and CDR2 is ANQGSEA. The CDR3 protein is CSVVGGTSGTYEQYF. CDR3 sequence (DNA): TGCAGCGTTGTGGGGGGGACTAGCGGCACCTACGAGCAGTACTTC.

This chain joins TRBV7-6 and TRBJ1-4; 8 bases map to TRBD1. CDR3 length: 15 residues. The J segment lost 7 bases and the V segment lost 5 bases, leaving 9 bases of the junction unmatched. Germline V CDR1 and CDR2: SGHVS, FNYEAQ. The CDR3 DNA sequence: TGTGCCAGCAGCCGGGGGCAGGGGGCGGGTGAAAAACTGTTTTTT. Encoded protein: CASSRGQGAGEKLFF.

This rearrangement joins TRBV6-5 to TRBJ1-5; 7 bases fit TRBD1. The CDR3 covers 14 residues. V trimming: 2 bases; J trimming: 5 bases; junction bases outside the gene matches: 3. Germline V gene data show CDR1 as MNHEY and CDR2 as SVGAGI. The CDR3 reads CASSYRDRDQPQHF. The CDR3 coding sequence is TGTGCCAGCAGTTACAGGGACAGAGATCAGCCCCAGCATTTT.

This clone appeared a few times. J is TRBJ2-1 and V is TRBV6-6, with D perhaps TRBD1 (5 bases). Per germline, CDR1 MNHNY and CDR2 SVGAGI (reference sequence). The V end lost 6 bases, the J end lost 9 bases, and 21 bases lay between the germline ends. The CDR3 is made up of 15 amino acids. The DNA for the CDR3 is TGTGCCAGCAGCACCCCCCGAAGGGGCGACGGTGAGCAGTTCTTC. Residues: CASSTPRRGDGEQFF.

The rearrangement uses TRBV7-2 and TRBJ1-3, with 11 nucleotides matching TRBD1. CDR3 length equals 15 residues. The junction had 8 bases not matched to a gene; V was cut back by 6 bases and J by 7 bases. Germline V lookup: CDR1 SGHTA, CDR2 FQGNSA. The CDR3 nucleotides read TGTGCCAGCAGGCCGGACAGGGGGCAGTTGAACACCATATATTTT. Translation: CASRPDRGQLNTIYF.

This chain links TRBV10-3 with TRBJ1-1, with D unresolved. Germline V gene data show CDR1 as ENHRY and CDR2 as SYGVKD. V gave up 0 bases and J gave up 7 bases, with 12 bases separating them. The CDR3 is 14 residues long. The CDR3 here is CAISESKGRGEAFF. CDR3 nucleotides: TGTGCCATCAGTGAGTCGAAGGGTCGGGGTGAAGCTTTCTTT.

For the CDR3, the DNA is TGTGCCAGCAGCTTAGCACGGGACACCTTCACAGATACGCAGTATTTT. It yields the protein CASSLARDTFTDTQYF. The chain carries TRBV7-9 and TRBJ2-3; TRBD1 is a possible D gene (6 bases). Trimming removed 0 bases at V and 2 bases at J, with 12 bases between. The CDR3 runs 16 residues. Germline V gives CDR1 SEHNR, CDR2 FQNEAQ (reference sequence).

The genes are TRBV5-1 and TRBJ2-7, with 7 bases fitting TRBD2. V dropped 3 bases and J dropped 0; count of bases not matched to a gene: 9. There are 16 residues in the CDR3. The germline gives CDR1 SGHRS, CDR2 YFSETQ. This chain's CDR3 is CASSSRGGSHSYEQYF. The CDR3 DNA reads as TGCGCCAGCAGCTCTAGAGGCGGGAGTCACTCCTACGAGCAGTACTTC. The full variable domain, completed using reference TRBV5-1 and TRBJ2-7, is KAGVTQTPRYLIKTRGQQVTLSCSPISGHRSVSWYQQTPGQGLQFLFEYFSETQRNKGNFPGRFSGRQFSNSRSEMNVSTLELGDSALYLCASSSRGGSHSYEQYFGPGTRLTVT.

This sequence joins TRBV5-4 and TRBJ1-5; a possible D gene is TRBD1 (6 bases). The CDR3 has 14 amino acids. Trimming shortened V by 3 bases and J by 3 bases, and 10 bases separated the two germline ends. Germline V CDR1 and CDR2: SGHNT, YYREEE (reference sequence). As DNA, the CDR3 is TGTGCCAGCAGCTCACAGGGTTACAATCAGCCCCAGCATTTT. Translating gives CASSSQGYNQPQHF.

The V call is TRBV13, the J call TRBJ1-6, with D tentatively TRBD1 (6 bases). Trimming pared 3 bases from V and 0 bases from J, leaving 9 bases between. CDR3 length: 16 residues. Germline-derived CDR1 and CDR2 are PRHDT and FYEKMQ (reference sequence). For the CDR3, the DNA is TGTGCCAGCAGCTTCAGGGGCAGCTCCTATAATTCACCCCTCCACTTT. Amino acid sequence: CASSFRGSSYNSPLHF.

The CDR3 nucleotides read TGTGCCAGCAGTGAACAGAGGGAGGAGGGCGCGGTTAAAGAGACCCAGTACTTC. Amino acids: CASSEQREEGAVKETQYF. The chain links TRBV2 to TRBJ2-5, with D possibly matching TRBD2 (6 bases). The ends were cut back, 2 bases at V and 3 bases at J, with 22 bases in the middle. Germline V gives CDR1 SNHLY, CDR2 FYNNEI. CDR3 size: 18 residues.

V usage is TRBV11-2 and J usage is TRBJ2-7, with 10 bases matching TRBD1. CDR3 length: 15 residues. Germline trimming cut 5 bases from V and 2 bases from J; bases unmatched to any gene: 6. From germline, CDR1 is SGHAT and CDR2 FQNNGV. CDR3 region: CASSIAGTGAYEQYF. Written as DNA, the CDR3 is TGTGCCAGCAGCATAGCCGGGACAGGGGCCTACGAGCAGTACTTC. Looking up the rest from reference TRBV11-2 and TRBJ2-7 gives the full variable domain: EAGVAQSPRYKIIEKRQSVAFWCNPISGHATLYWYQQILGQGPKLLIQFQNNGVVDDSQLPKDRFSAERLKGVDSTLKIQPAKLEDSAVYLCASSIAGTGAYEQYFGPGTRLTVT.

This clone has a handful of counts. The rearrangement links TRBV18 to TRBJ1-5; D gene unclear. CDR3 length: 14 amino acids. Looked up from germline, CDR1 is KGHSH and CDR2 is LQKENI. V lost 2 bases and J lost 5, with 10 bases in between. CDR3 coding DNA: TGTGCCAGCTCACCAGAACCTAATTATCAGCCCCAGCATTTT. Amino acids: CASSPEPNYQPQHF. Variable domain in full (rest from reference TRBV18 and TRBJ1-5): NAGVMQNPRHLVRRRGQEARLRCSPMKGHSHVYWYRQLPEEGLKFMVYLQKENIIDESGMPKERFSAEFPKEGPSILRIQQVVRGDSAAYFCASSPEPNYQPQHFGDGTRLSIL.

The rearrangement links TRBV4-3 to TRBJ1-6; D not certain. This CDR3 has 15 amino acids. V shed 1 base and J shed 8 bases, with 12 bases lying between them. The germline gives CDR1 LGHNA, CDR2 YSLEER. DNA of the CDR3: TGCGCCAGCAGCCAAGTACGGACTTCTGATTCACCCCTCCACTTT. Translating it yields CASSQVRTSDSPLHF.

This chain links TRBV6-5 with TRBJ2-7; D perhaps matches TRBD2 (7 bases). Germline V gene sequence: CDR1 MNHEY, CDR2 SVGAGI. This CDR3 has 15 amino acids. The germline V and J ends were trimmed by 0 bases and 4 bases, with 13 bases remaining between them. The DNA of the CDR3 is TGTGCCAGCAGTTACTCGGGGGGGCCTATGTACGAGCAGTACTTC. Its protein product is CASSYSGGPMYEQYF.

The chain employs TRBV19 and TRBJ2-2, with TRBD2 matching over 8 bases. This CDR3 is 15 amino acids long. Per the germline V gene, CDR1 is LNHDA and CDR2 is SQIVND (reference sequence). J lost 1 base, V lost 3 bases, and 1 base had no gene match. CDR3 in amino acids: CASSMAGGNTGELFF. The CDR3 DNA follows: TGTGCCAGTAGTATGGCGGGAGGGAACACCGGGGAGCTGTTTTTT.

The chain has TRBV5-6 and TRBJ1-3, with 8 positions matching TRBD1. Germline-derived CDR1 and CDR2 are SGHDT and YYEEEE. The CDR3 covers 15 residues. Trimming took 3 bases from V and 0 from J; bases not matched to a gene: 2. This CDR3 reads CASSYTGGSGNTIYF. The CDR3 DNA reads TGTGCCAGCAGCTACACAGGGGGCTCTGGAAACACCATATATTTT.

This chain connects TRBV5-1 to TRBJ2-3, with D perhaps matching TRBD1 (6 bases). The V gene's germline CDR1 is SGHRS and CDR2 YFSETQ. The CDR3 contains 15 residues. Trimming pared 0 bases from V and 2 bases from J, leaving 10 bases between. The CDR3 here is CASSLEQGPTDTQYF. CDR3 DNA sequence: TGCGCCAGCAGCTTGGAACAGGGACCCACAGATACGCAGTATTTT.

The J gene is TRBJ2-2, the V gene TRBV19; a weak D match, TRBD2 (6 bases). Per germline, CDR1 LNHDA and CDR2 SQIVND (reference sequence). V lost 1 base and J 2 bases, leaving 11 bases between the germline ends. CDR3 length: 16 residues. CDR3 DNA: TGTGCCAGTAGTATAGTTGGGACTGCAAACACCGGGGAGCTGTTTTTT. Protein product: CASSIVGTANTGELFF.

Turning to this clone: The sample contains more than one DNA sequence encoding this CDR3. The chain has TRBV2 and TRBJ1-5, with D hard to call. V lost 5 bases to trimming and J lost 4 bases, with 9 bases between them. CDR1 SNHLY and CDR2 FYNNEI come from the germline V gene. The CDR3 consists of 13 residues. The CDR3 DNA reads TGTGCCAGCAGTAGGTCGGGTAATCAGCCCCAGCATTTT. Translating it yields CASSRSGNQPQHF.